Each of the 29 T cell receptor beta chains below was sequenced from the same sample in a study of blood T cell repertoires in COVID-19. Only in-frame clones appear in the TCRdb table, and some are missing; sequencing was by immunoSEQ multiplex PCR. The sample shows fewer than 300,000 clones, under 90% of them seen only once. The source material was peripheral blood. The origin of the receptors is a woman younger than 30 with acute or convalescent COVID-19.

This chain joins TRBV21-1 and TRBJ1-2; TRBD1, as called in the table, went unchecked against the DNA. TRBV21-1 has pseudogene status. CDR3 length equals 16 residues. The CDR3 region is CASSKDRDRGRYGYTF. In DNA form, the CDR3 reads TGTGCCAGCAGCAAAGACCGGGACAGGGGTCGATATGGCTACACCTTC.

This chain joins TRBV20-1 and TRBJ2-7; D possibly corresponds to TRBD2 (5 bases). Trimming cost V 3 bases and J 2 bases, with 14 bases left between them. The CDR3 consists of 14 residues. Looked up from germline, CDR1 is DFQATT and CDR2 is SNEGSKA (reference sequence). CDR3 in DNA: TGCAGTGCTAGTGCCACTAGAGGGACCTACGAGCAGTACTTC. It codes for CSASATRGTYEQYF.

This rearrangement joins TRBV19 to TRBJ2-1; 10 positions match TRBD2. V lost 5 bases and J lost 15; bases outside the gene matches: 10. The germline V gene has CDR1 LNHDA and CDR2 SQIVND (reference sequence). The CDR3 sequence is 13 residues long. The CDR3 sequence: CASSVGLAVFRFF. In nucleotides, the CDR3 is TGTGCCAGTAGTGTCGGACTAGCGGTGTTCCGGTTCTTC.

This chain joins TRBV4-2 and TRBJ2-2; 7 bases are shared with TRBD2. The germline V gene has CDR1 LGHNA and CDR2 YNFKEQ. Trimming removed 0 bases from V and 7 bases from J; junction bases left unmatched: 17. The CDR3 extends over 19 amino acids. CDR3 loop: CASSQESVVGGPWGGELFF. CDR3 coding DNA: TGTGCCAGCAGCCAAGAGTCGGTAGTGGGAGGGCCTTGGGGCGGGGAGCTGTTTTTT.

The chain recombines TRBV5-5 with TRBJ2-5; 10 bases are a match to TRBD1. This CDR3 is built from 15 residues. The V and J ends lost 2 bases and 5 bases, in that order; junction bases with no gene match: 6. Germline assignment: CDR1 SGHKS and CDR2 YYEKEE (reference sequence). CDR3 nucleotides: TGTGCCAGCAGCTTCCGGGACAGGGGTGGGGAGACCCAGTACTTC. Translating gives CASSFRDRGGETQYF. The whole variable domain, remainder taken from reference TRBV5-5 and TRBJ2-5, is DAGVTQSPTHLIKTRGQQVTLRCSPISGHKSVSWYQQVLGQGPQFIFQYYEKEERGRGNFPDRFSARQFPNYSSELNVNALLLGDSALYLCASSFRDRGGETQYFGPGTRLLVL.

The rearrangement joins TRBV5-1 to TRBJ2-7; 8 positions agree with TRBD1. The CDR3 totals 15 residues. The germline gives CDR1 SGHRS, CDR2 YFSETQ. J lost 6 bases, V lost 0 bases, and 8 bases had no gene match. The CDR3 is CASSLVPGQGREQYF. In DNA, the CDR3 is TGCGCCAGCAGCTTGGTCCCCGGACAGGGCCGCGAGCAGTACTTC.

V gene TRBV6-2 or TRBV6-3 combines with J gene TRBJ2-7, with 10 bases that match TRBD2. Germline CDR1 and CDR2: MNHEY and SVGEGT. This CDR3 comprises 14 residues. Germline trimming cut 7 bases from V and 5 bases from J; bases unmatched to any gene: 8. The CDR3 reads CASTPTSGLHEQYF. CDR3 in DNA: TGTGCCAGCACCCCGACTAGCGGGCTACACGAGCAGTACTTC.

The V call is TRBV7-2, the J call TRBJ2-7; 13 bases align to TRBD2. V trimming: 5 bases; J trimming: 3 bases; junction bases outside the gene matches: 7. CDR3 length: 16 residues. Germline V gene data show CDR1 as SGHTA and CDR2 as FQGNSA. The CDR3 DNA sequence: TGTGCCAGCAGCCCAGCGGGACTAGCGGGGATCTACGAGCAGTACTTC. Translated, it gives CASSPAGLAGIYEQYF.

The V and J genes are TRBV6-1 and TRBJ1-1; 11 nucleotides align to TRBD1. V gave up 4 bases and J gave up 0 bases; unmatched junction bases: 7. The CDR3 totals 17 residues. In germline, CDR1 is MNHNS, CDR2 SASEGT. CDR3 amino acids: CASSAGTGGRMNTEAFF. The CDR3 DNA reads as TGTGCCAGCAGTGCCGGGACAGGGGGTCGGATGAACACTGAAGCTTTCTTT.

This clone has a handful of counts. The chain carries TRBV15 and TRBJ2-7; 8 positions agree with TRBD1. CDR3 size: 13 residues. Trimming cost V 3 bases and J 6 bases; bases outside gene matches: 4. CDR1 and CDR2 (germline): LNHNV, YYDKDF (reference sequence). CDR3 nucleotide sequence: TGTGCCACCAGCAGGGACAGGGTGCTCGAGCAGTACTTC. This translates into CATSRDRVLEQYF.

The CDR3 protein is CASHRDGGQPQHF. The CDR3 bases are TGTGCCAGCCACAGGGACGGTGGTCAGCCCCAGCATTTT. The rearrangement uses TRBV12-3 or TRBV12-4 and TRBJ1-5; weak D call: TRBD1 (6 bases). V lost 8 bases and J lost 6, with 14 bases in between. The CDR3 has 13 residues.

The chain joins TRBV2 to TRBJ2-5; D gene unclear. Trimming took off 6 bases at V and 7 bases at J, with 15 bases between the two ends. The CDR3 is made up of 13 amino acids. In germline, CDR1 is SNHLY, CDR2 FYNNEI. CDR3 sequence reads: CASRGDTPWTQYF. The CDR3 DNA sequence: TGTGCCAGCAGGGGTGACACGCCTTGGACCCAGTACTTC.

The chain carries TRBV7-6 and TRBJ1-1, with TRBD1 matching over 7 bases. Germline trimming cut 4 bases from V and 4 bases from J; bases unmatched to any gene: 3. Germline V gene lookup returns CDR1 SGHVS and CDR2 FNYEAQ. The CDR3 loop spans 13 amino acids. CDR3 nucleotides: TGTGCCAGCAGCTCTCAGGGGGGCACTGAAGCTTTCTTT. It codes for CASSSQGGTEAFF. The full variable domain, its missing parts supplied by reference TRBV7-6 and TRBJ1-1, is GAGVSQSPRYKVTKRGQDVALRCDPISGHVSLYWYRQALGQGPEFLTYFNYEAQQDKSGLPNDRFSAERPEGSISTLTIQRTEQRDSAMYRCASSSQGGTEAFFGQGTRLTVV.

The V and J genes are TRBV28 and TRBJ2-7; 7 bases agree with TRBD1. Germline CDR1 MDHEN, CDR2 SYDVKM. The CDR3 consists of 17 residues. Germline trimming cut 6 bases from V and 8 bases from J; bases unmatched to any gene: 22. The CDR3 here is CASSPPPRDSKPKKQYF. CDR3 DNA sequence: TGTGCCAGCAGCCCGCCCCCCCGGGACAGTAAACCCAAGAAGCAGTACTTC.

The CDR3 DNA reads as TGTGCCAGCAGTTTATCTACACCAAGCACAGATACGCAGTATTTT. Translation: CASSLSTPSTDTQYF. V usage is TRBV27 and J usage is TRBJ2-3; no firm D call. This CDR3 has 15 amino acids. Trimming removed 0 bases from V and 0 bases from J, with 7 bases in between. Germline CDR1 MNHEY, CDR2 SMNVEV (reference sequence).

Turning to this clone: The same CDR3 arises from other DNA sequences in this sample as well. The V gene is TRBV5-1, the J gene TRBJ2-5; 7 bases are shared with TRBD1. The CDR3 spans 15 residues. Germline CDR1 and CDR2: SGHRS and YFSETQ. J lost 0 bases, V lost 1 base, and 3 bases had no gene match. CDR3 bases: TGCGCCAGCAGCTTGAGGGGGCCTTACCAAGAGACCCAGTACTTC. Its translation: CASSLRGPYQETQYF.

This sequence joins TRBV19 and TRBJ1-5; 7 bases are shared with TRBD1. The J segment lost 0 bases and the V segment lost 5 bases, leaving 7 bases of the junction unmatched. Germline-derived CDR1 and CDR2 are LNHDA and SQIVND (reference sequence). This CDR3 comprises 16 residues. The CDR3 DNA sequence: TGTGCCAGTAGTGAAGGGACAGACTATAGCAATCAGCCCCAGCATTTT. Encoded protein: CASSEGTDYSNQPQHF.

The rearrangement uses TRBV3-1 (or the pseudogene TRBV3-2) and TRBJ1-4; unclear D gene. V lost 2 bases and J 8 bases, leaving 15 bases between the germline ends. Per the germline V gene, CDR1 is LGHDT and CDR2 is YNNKEL (reference sequence). CDR3 length: 15 amino acids. As DNA, the CDR3 is TGTGCCAGCAGCCAAACGGGAGGACGGGGAGAAAAACTGTTTTTT. Translated, it gives CASSQTGGRGEKLFF.

The CDR3, as DNA: TGTGCCAGCAGCCAAACAGGGGTGGGTACAGATACGCAGTATTTT. Residues: CASSQTGVGTDTQYF. The chain carries TRBV3-1 (or the pseudogene TRBV3-2) and TRBJ2-3; 7 bases line up with TRBD1. Germline V gene data show CDR1 as LGHDT and CDR2 as YNNKEL (reference sequence). The CDR3 sequence is 15 residues long. The V and J ends lost 2 bases and 3 bases, in that order; junction bases with no gene match: 5.

The rearrangement joins TRBV5-6 to TRBJ2-1, with a possible D match to TRBD2 (5 bases). CDR1 and CDR2 from the germline V gene are SGHDT and YYEEEE. The CDR3 totals 15 residues. V gave up 4 bases and J gave up 3 bases, with 14 bases separating them. The CDR3 coding sequence is TGTGCCAGCAGCCTATGGAGCGGAGACTACAATGAGCAGTTCTTC. It encodes CASSLWSGDYNEQFF.

The chain recombines TRBV19 with TRBJ2-5, with 12 bases that match TRBD2. Germline CDR1 reads LNHDA; CDR2 reads SQIVND (reference sequence). The CDR3 has 15 amino acids. After removal of 4 bases from V and 5 bases from J, the junction contained 5 bases not matched to a gene. CDR3 nucleotides: TGTGCCAGTAGTACGGGGACTAGCGGGTTGGAGACCCAGTACTTC. It specifies CASSTGTSGLETQYF. Drawing the rest from reference TRBV19 and TRBJ2-5, the complete variable domain is DGGITQSPKYLFRKEGQNVTLSCEQNLNHDAMYWYRQDPGQGLRLIYYSQIVNDFQKGDIAEGYSVSREKKESFPLTVTSAQKNPTAFYLCASSTGTSGLETQYFGPGTRLLVL.

The chain has TRBV27 and TRBJ1-6; 11 bases are shared with TRBD1. J was trimmed by 6 bases and V by 4 bases; bases with no gene match: 5. Per the germline V gene, CDR1 is MNHEY and CDR2 is SMNVEV (reference sequence). CDR3 size: 16 residues. CDR3 in amino acids: CASSSRTGGLNSPLHF. In nucleotides, the CDR3 is TGTGCCAGCAGTTCGAGGACAGGGGGCCTTAATTCACCCCTCCACTTT.

The chain links TRBV19 to TRBJ1-2; 8 nucleotides agree with TRBD1. The junction had 9 bases not matched to a gene; V was cut back by 5 bases and J by 4 bases. The germline gives CDR1 LNHDA, CDR2 SQIVND (reference sequence). The CDR3 spans 15 residues. The DNA for the CDR3 is TGTGCCAGTAGTCCGGGACAGGCCTACCTCTATGGCTACACCTTC. This encodes CASSPGQAYLYGYTF.

The V gene is TRBV6-2 or TRBV6-3, the J gene TRBJ2-5; 11 nucleotides align to TRBD2. The CDR3 has 16 residues. Losses at the gene ends were 0 bases for V and 5 bases for J; bases not matched to a gene: 5. Looked up from germline, CDR1 is MNHEY and CDR2 is SVGEGT. The CDR3 DNA is TGTGCCAGCAGTTACTCGTATGTAGCGGGAGGGGAGACCCAGTACTTC. This gives the protein CASSYSYVAGGETQYF.

This chain uses TRBV19 with TRBJ2-6, with D uncertain. Germline assignment: CDR1 LNHDA and CDR2 SQIVND (reference sequence). There are 16 residues in the CDR3. The germline V and J ends were trimmed by 3 bases and 1 base, with 10 bases remaining between them. The DNA for the CDR3 is TGTGCCAGTAGTATTGGAGCCATTTCTGGGGCCAACGTCCTGACTTTC. It specifies CASSIGAISGANVLTF.

The chain couples TRBV5-8 to TRBJ1-2, with D perhaps matching TRBD1 (6 bases). The CDR3 sequence is 15 residues long. Per germline, CDR1 SGHTS and CDR2 YDEGEE. The germline V and J ends were trimmed by 1 base and 3 bases, with 13 bases remaining between them. The CDR3 region has the DNA TGTGCCAGCAGCTTGTATGCGGGGGCTGACTATGGCTACACCTTC. Translated: CASSLYAGADYGYTF. Using reference TRBV5-8 and TRBJ1-2 for the parts outside the CDR3, the full variable domain is EAGVTQSPTHLIKTRGQQATLRCSPISGHTSVYWYQQALGLGLQFLLWYDEGEERNRGNFPPRFSGRQFPNYSSELNVNALELEDSALYLCASSLYAGADYGYTFGSGTRLTVV.

The chain combines TRBV24-1 with TRBJ1-2; the D is unclear. In germline, CDR1 is KGHDR, CDR2 SFDVKD. Trimming shortened V by 4 bases and J by 8 bases, and 10 bases separated the two germline ends. This CDR3 contains 12 residues. The CDR3 reads CATSDRRGGYTF. In DNA, the CDR3 is TGTGCCACCAGTGACCGACGCGGCGGCTACACCTTC.

In this sample, this clone turned up once. The chain recombines TRBV29-1 with TRBJ2-5; 10 bases line up with TRBD1. V dropped 8 bases and J dropped 2; count of bases not matched to a gene: 5. Germline V gene data show CDR1 as SQVTM and CDR2 as ANQGSEA. There are 13 residues in the CDR3. CDR3 nucleotide sequence: TGCAGCAGGACAGGGGGGGATCAAGAGACCCAGTACTTC. This sequence encodes CSRTGGDQETQYF.

The chain uses TRBV18 and TRBJ2-7, with TRBD1 matching 8 bases. V lost 3 bases to trimming and J lost 3 bases; unmatched junction nucleotides: 4. CDR3 length: 14 residues. Per germline, CDR1 KGHSH and CDR2 LQKENI. CDR3 DNA: TGTGCCAGCTCACCGGACAGGGAAGGCTACGAGCAGTACTTC. Amino acid sequence: CASSPDREGYEQYF.